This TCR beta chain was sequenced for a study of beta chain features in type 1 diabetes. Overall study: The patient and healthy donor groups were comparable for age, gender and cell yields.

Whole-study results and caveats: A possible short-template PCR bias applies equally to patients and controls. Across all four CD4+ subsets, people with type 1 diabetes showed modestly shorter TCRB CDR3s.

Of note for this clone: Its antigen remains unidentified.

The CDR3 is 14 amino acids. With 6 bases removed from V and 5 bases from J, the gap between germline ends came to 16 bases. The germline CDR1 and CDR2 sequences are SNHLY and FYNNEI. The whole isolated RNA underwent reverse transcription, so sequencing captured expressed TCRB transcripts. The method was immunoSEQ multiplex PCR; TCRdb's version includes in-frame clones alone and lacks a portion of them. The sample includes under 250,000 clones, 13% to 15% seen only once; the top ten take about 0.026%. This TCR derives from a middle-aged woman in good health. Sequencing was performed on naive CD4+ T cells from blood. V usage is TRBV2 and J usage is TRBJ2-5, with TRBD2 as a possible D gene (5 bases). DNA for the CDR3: TGTGCCAGCAGATTTCTTACGGGCGGGGAGACCCAGTACTTC. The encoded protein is CASRFLTGGETQYF.